This T cell receptor (beta chain) came from a study of CD8+CD57+ T cells in acquired aplastic anemia. Notes on the study in general: Patients and controls were found to share over 25 CD8+ CDR3 sequences.

Points on this clonotype: The antigen remains undetermined.

The V and J ends lost 5 bases and 5 bases respectively, with 17 bases between them. The germline gives CDR1 SGDLS, CDR2 YYNGEE. The CDR3 runs 15 residues. CD8+CD57+ cell expansion had been shown by flow cytometry in patients chosen for sequencing. TCR beta VDJ and CDR3 were profiled, and genomic DNA was the template. TCRdb passed the reads through MiXCR, listing each CDR3 protein once. This repertoire shows roughly 250,000 distinct CDR3 sequences, 70% to 85% found once; its top ten account for roughly 42%. The genes are TRBV9 and TRBJ2-1; D gene uncertain. Sequences were obtained from sorted CD4+, CD8+, or CD8+CD57+ T cells (not recorded which) from PBMCs. This clonotype was obtained from a human donor with aplastic anemia. CDR3 sequence (DNA): TGTGCCAGCAGTTTAGGTAGTACAGCCGACAATGAGCAGTTCTTC. Its translation: CASSLGSTADNEQFF.